A single sample is the source of the 27 T cell receptor beta chains below, sequenced in a study of blood T cell repertoires in COVID-19. This table comes from immunoSEQ multiplex PCR, and its TCRdb copy is limited to in-frame clones, with some not included. Among a few hundred thousand clones, 85% were seen once, and the ten largest hold under 4%. Sample: peripheral blood. Source of these receptors: a woman between 18 and 29 years old with acute or convalescent COVID-19.

The count of this clone is one. J is TRBJ2-3 and V is TRBV10-3; 9 positions match TRBD2. This CDR3 comprises 14 residues. Trimming at V came to 8 bases and at J to 0 bases, leaving 3 bases not matched to a gene. From germline, CDR1 is ENHRY and CDR2 SYGVKD. The chain's CDR3 is CAIRLAASTDTQYF. The CDR3 region has the DNA TGTGCCATCCGACTAGCGGCTAGCACAGATACGCAGTATTTT.

The genes are TRBV19 and TRBJ2-1; 8 bases fit TRBD1. This CDR3 spans 15 amino acids. With 5 bases clipped from V and 9 bases from J, the junction kept 12 bases outside the gene matches. CDR1 is LNHDA and CDR2 is SQIVND in the germline V gene (reference sequence). The DNA for the CDR3 is TGTGCCAGTAGTGCCTCGGACAGGGTCAGGGGTGAGCAGTTCTTC. It yields the protein CASSASDRVRGEQFF.

This chain joins TRBV27 and TRBJ1-5, with a tentative D call TRBD1 (5 bases). CDR1 and CDR2 from the germline V gene are MNHEY and SMNVEV (reference sequence). V was trimmed by 2 bases and J by 8 bases, leaving 10 bases between them. This CDR3 is built from 13 residues. The CDR3, as DNA: TGTGCCAGCAGTTTAGGGGGGGGGAAGCCCCAGCATTTT. Its protein product is CASSLGGGKPQHF.

The chain employs TRBV7-2 and TRBJ2-2, with 8 bases identical to TRBD2. The CDR3 has 19 residues. Germline V gene lookup returns CDR1 SGHTA and CDR2 FQGNSA. The junction had 19 bases not matched to a gene; V was cut back by 5 bases and J by 5 bases. CDR3: CASSKPGAGGRFSTGELFF. Written as DNA, the CDR3 is TGTGCCAGCAGCAAACCGGGGGCGGGGGGCCGCTTCTCTACCGGGGAGCTGTTTTTT.

The chain employs TRBV3-1 (or the pseudogene TRBV3-2) and TRBJ1-4, with TRBD1 as a possible D gene (5 bases). The CDR3 contains 16 residues. Germline CDR1 LGHDT, CDR2 YNNKEL (reference sequence). V was clipped by 0 bases and J by 5 bases, with 13 bases between them. As DNA, the CDR3 is TGTGCCAGCAGCCAAGATCATGGGGGGTTGAATGAAAAACTGTTTTTT. Protein: CASSQDHGGLNEKLFF.

This rearrangement joins TRBV28 to TRBJ1-1; a weak D match, TRBD1 (5 bases). Germline V lookup: CDR1 MDHEN, CDR2 SYDVKM. The CDR3 sequence is 15 residues long. V lost 1 base and J 0 bases, leaving 9 bases between the germline ends. The CDR3 region has the DNA TGTGCCAGCAGTTTATCACAGGCCATGAACACTGAAGCTTTCTTT. Encoded protein: CASSLSQAMNTEAFF.

Only one count was recorded for this clone. The chain uses TRBV6-5 and TRBJ1-1; 7 nucleotides align to TRBD1. The CDR3 length is 13 residues. Germline V gene lookup returns CDR1 MNHEY and CDR2 SVGAGI. The V and J ends lost 8 bases and 5 bases, in that order; junction bases with no gene match: 8. The CDR3 coding sequence is TGTGCCAGCGGGCGGGGCAGGGGGACTGAAGCTTTCTTT. It yields the protein CASGRGRGTEAFF.

This clone appeared once. The chain links TRBV4-2 to TRBJ2-7, with D perhaps TRBD1 (5 bases). Trimming removed 0 bases at V and 0 bases at J, with 9 bases between. Germline V gene lookup returns CDR1 LGHNA and CDR2 YNFKEQ. CDR3 length equals 15 residues. For the CDR3, the DNA is TGTGCCAGCAGCCAAGAGGACACCAACTCCTACGAGCAGTACTTC. It encodes CASSQEDTNSYEQYF.

The gene calls are TRBV5-3 and TRBJ2-2, with D perhaps matching TRBD2 (5 bases). TRBV5-3 has ORF status, its function being uncertain. The V end lost 4 bases, the J end lost 2 bases, and 12 bases lay between the germline ends. CDR3 size: 15 residues. CDR3 protein: CARSPLEGNTGELFF. In nucleotides, the CDR3 is TGTGCCAGAAGCCCGCTAGAGGGAAACACCGGGGAGCTGTTTTTT.

The V gene is TRBV19, the J gene TRBJ1-5; 9 bases match TRBD1. The CDR3 runs 15 residues. J gave up 3 bases and V 7 bases, and 7 bases lay outside the gene matches. Germline V gives CDR1 LNHDA, CDR2 SQIVND (reference sequence). The CDR3 here is CASKQDRGLNQPQHF. CDR3 nucleotide sequence: TGTGCCAGTAAGCAGGACAGGGGCCTCAATCAGCCCCAGCATTTT.

This chain uses TRBV7-9 with TRBJ2-3; D not resolved. V lost 2 bases and J lost 3, with 9 bases in between. The V gene's germline CDR1 is SEHNR and CDR2 FQNEAQ (reference sequence). This CDR3 spans 14 amino acids. The CDR3 nucleotides are TGTGCCAGCAGCTTATATGGCGGAACAGATACGCAGTATTTT. It yields the protein CASSLYGGTDTQYF.

This chain uses TRBV28 with TRBJ2-7, with 7 positions matching TRBD2. V trimming: 6 bases; J trimming: 2 bases; junction bases outside the gene matches: 10. The CDR3 sequence is 15 residues long. CDR1 is MDHEN, CDR2 SYDVKM, per germline. CDR3 sequence reads: CASSLGLEVPYEQYF. DNA for the CDR3: TGTGCCAGCAGCCTAGGACTAGAAGTCCCCTACGAGCAGTACTTC.

This clone was seen just once. The CDR3 spells CASSAGQGGNEQFF. CDR3 bases: TGTGCCAGCAGCGCGGGACAGGGTGGTAATGAGCAGTTCTTC. The V and J genes are TRBV27 and TRBJ2-1; 9 positions agree with TRBD1. After removal of 6 bases from V and 7 bases from J, the junction contained 7 bases not matched to a gene. The CDR3 totals 14 residues. The germline V gene encodes CDR1 MNHEY and CDR2 SMNVEV (reference sequence).

With regard to this clone: This CDR3 is also generated by other DNA sequences in the sample. The rearrangement joins TRBV28 to TRBJ2-7; no definite D call. Per germline, CDR1 MDHEN and CDR2 SYDVKM. The germline V and J ends were trimmed by 3 bases and 3 bases, with 6 bases remaining between them. CDR3 size: 12 residues. The CDR3 is CASSFSSYEQYF. In DNA form, the CDR3 reads TGTGCCAGCAGTTTTTCTAGCTACGAGCAGTACTTC.

The chain links TRBV5-1 to TRBJ1-1, with 9 bases that match TRBD1. The CDR3 is made up of 14 amino acids. The trim removed 4 bases at V and 1 base at J, leaving 2 bases unmatched. From germline, CDR1 is SGHRS and CDR2 YFSETQ. CDR3 bases: TGCGCCAGCAGCGGGGGACAGGGGAACACTGAAGCTTTCTTT. Protein sequence: CASSGGQGNTEAFF.

This clone was picked up a small number of times. The chain couples TRBV6-5 to TRBJ2-5, with D possibly TRBD1 on 5 matching bases. CDR1 and CDR2 from the germline V gene are MNHEY and SVGAGI. Trimming left V 6 bases short and J 2 bases short, with 13 bases between. The CDR3 has 14 residues. CDR3 loop: CASRPQATQETQYF. For the CDR3, the DNA is TGTGCCAGCAGACCACAGGCGACACAAGAGACCCAGTACTTC.

The chain employs TRBV11-2 and TRBJ2-3; D might be TRBD2 (6 bases). The CDR3 totals 15 residues. In germline, CDR1 is SGHAT, CDR2 FQNNGV. V was pared by 3 bases and J by 0 bases, with 10 bases between. The CDR3 nucleotides are TGTGCCAGCAGCTTGGGGAGGACAAGCACAGATACGCAGTATTTT. Residues: CASSLGRTSTDTQYF.

This clone was detected once. The V and J genes are TRBV11-2 and TRBJ1-5; no reliable D call. Per the germline V gene, CDR1 is SGHAT and CDR2 is FQNNGV. Trimming removed 2 bases from V and 6 bases from J, with 8 bases in between. This CDR3 has 13 residues. CDR3 in DNA: TGTGCCAGCAGCTTAAGTGCTATTCAGCCCCAGCATTTT. This gives the protein CASSLSAIQPQHF.

V usage is TRBV29-1 and J usage is TRBJ1-5; 10 positions match TRBD1. V lost 5 bases and J lost 4; bases outside the gene matches: 2. In germline, CDR1 is SQVTM, CDR2 ANQGSEA. The CDR3 spans 13 residues. DNA of the CDR3: TGCAGCGTTAAGGACAGGGGGAATCAGCCCCAGCATTTT. Protein product: CSVKDRGNQPQHF.

Only one count was recorded for this clone. The gene calls are TRBV19 and TRBJ2-2; TRBD1 agrees at 7 bases. The CDR3 is 14 residues long. V was pared by 6 bases and J by 3 bases, with 4 bases of the junction left unmatched. Germline CDR1 and CDR2: LNHDA and SQIVND (reference sequence). CDR3 region: CASSLTGYTGELFF. The CDR3 DNA is TGTGCCAGTAGCCTGACAGGGTACACCGGGGAGCTGTTTTTT. Full variable domain (rest looked up from reference TRBV19 and TRBJ2-2): DGGITQSPKYLFRKEGQNVTLSCEQNLNHDAMYWYRQDPGQGLRLIYYSQIVNDFQKGDIAEGYSVSREKKESFPLTVTSAQKNPTAFYLCASSLTGYTGELFFGEGSRLTVL.

The chain employs TRBV5-1 and TRBJ2-2; 9 bases agree with TRBD1. V was pared by 4 bases and J by 4 bases, with 5 bases of the junction left unmatched. Germline V gene data show CDR1 as SGHRS and CDR2 as YFSETQ. The CDR3 has 15 residues. The CDR3 DNA is TGCGCCAGCAGCCCCGACAGGGGGGTCACCGGGGAGCTGTTTTTT. Translating it yields CASSPDRGVTGELFF.

The chain uses TRBV7-6 and TRBJ2-5; D is possibly TRBD1 (6 bases). Trimming removed 5 bases at V and 2 bases at J, with 18 bases between. CDR3 size: 16 residues. CDR1 and CDR2 (germline): SGHVS, FNYEAQ. CDR3 bases: TGTGCCAGCAGCCTAACGGACAGTGACTGGCAAGAGACCCAGTACTTC. This sequence encodes CASSLTDSDWQETQYF.

This clone has just one count. The chain carries TRBV6-5 and TRBJ2-7; D unresolved. The CDR3 sequence is 11 residues long. Trimming left V 6 bases short and J 7 bases short, with 10 bases between. Germline CDR1 is MNHEY and CDR2 is SVGAGI. DNA of the CDR3: TGTGCCAGCAGGGGCGATTCAGAGCAGTACTTC. This encodes CASRGDSEQYF.

The V and J genes are TRBV6-5 and TRBJ1-1; D unclear. CDR1 and CDR2 (germline): MNHEY, SVGAGI. Trimming took off 7 bases at V and 11 bases at J, with 23 bases between the two ends. The CDR3 contains 14 residues. The CDR3 DNA is TGTGCCAGCAACCCCGATATGGCAGGATTGACGGCTTTCTTT. This translates into CASNPDMAGLTAFF.

In this sample, this clone turned up a few times. This chain links TRBV6-5 with TRBJ1-1; 7 nucleotides agree with TRBD1. V trimming: 9 bases; J trimming: 0 bases; junction bases outside the gene matches: 10. The CDR3 covers 15 residues. Germline V gene sequence: CDR1 MNHEY, CDR2 SVGAGI. The CDR3 spells CASLRDSTMNTEAFF. For the CDR3, the DNA is TGTGCCAGTCTCAGGGACAGCACCATGAACACTGAAGCTTTCTTT.

The CDR3 bases are TGTGCCAGCAGCTTAGGCAGACTCTATAATTCACCCCTCCACTTT. Translated, it gives CASSLGRLYNSPLHF. The V gene is TRBV7-2, the J gene TRBJ1-6; D call uncertain. Trimming shortened V by 1 base and J by 3 bases, and 7 bases separated the two germline ends. Looked up from germline, CDR1 is SGHTA and CDR2 is FQGNSA. The CDR3 loop spans 15 amino acids.

J is TRBJ2-1 and V is TRBV19; 10 bases match TRBD1. Germline trimming cut 0 bases from V and 4 bases from J; bases unmatched to any gene: 3. The germline V gene has CDR1 LNHDA and CDR2 SQIVND (reference sequence). This CDR3 region has 16 residues. The CDR3 DNA follows: TGTGCCAGTAGTATAGATGGGACAGGGGCTTACAATGAGCAGTTCTTC. Residues: CASSIDGTGAYNEQFF.